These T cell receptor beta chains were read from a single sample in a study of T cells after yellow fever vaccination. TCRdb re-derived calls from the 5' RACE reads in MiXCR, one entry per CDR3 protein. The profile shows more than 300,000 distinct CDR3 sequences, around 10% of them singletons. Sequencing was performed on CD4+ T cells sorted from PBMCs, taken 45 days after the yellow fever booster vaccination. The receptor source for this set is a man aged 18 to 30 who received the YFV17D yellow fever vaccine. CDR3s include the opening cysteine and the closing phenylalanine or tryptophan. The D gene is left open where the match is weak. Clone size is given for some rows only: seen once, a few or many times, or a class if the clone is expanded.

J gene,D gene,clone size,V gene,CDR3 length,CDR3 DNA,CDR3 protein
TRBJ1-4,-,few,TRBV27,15,TGTGCCAGCAGTTTACACGGGGCAGTAAGGGAAAAACTGTTTTTT,CASSLHGAVREKLFF
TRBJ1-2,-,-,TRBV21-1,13,TGTGCCAGCAGCTTGCGAGGGGACTATGGCTACACCTTC,CASSLRGDYGYTF
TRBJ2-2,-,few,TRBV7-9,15,TGTGCCAGCAGCTACAGGGTTCCTATCACCGGGGAGCTGTTTTTT,CASSYRVPITGELFF
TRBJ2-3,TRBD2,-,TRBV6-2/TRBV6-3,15,TGTGCCAGCAGACCGAAAGCGGGGGGCACAGATACGCAGTATTTT,CASRPKAGGTDTQYF
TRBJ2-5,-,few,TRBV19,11,TGTGCCGTTCGGGGGCAAGAGACCCAGTACTTC,CAVRGQETQYF
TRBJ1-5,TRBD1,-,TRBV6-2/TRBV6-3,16,TGTGCCAGCAGTTCGAGACAGGGCGAAGGGCATCAGCCCCAGCATTTT,CASSSRQGEGHQPQHF
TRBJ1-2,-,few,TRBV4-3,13,TGCGCCAGCAGCCTTCAAGGGCAGAATGGCTACACCTTC,CASSLQGQNGYTF
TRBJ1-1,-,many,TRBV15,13,TGTGCCACCAGCAGTCGCCCCGGGACCTCCGCTTTCTTT,CATSSRPGTSAFF
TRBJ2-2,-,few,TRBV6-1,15,TGTGCCAGCAGGGGGGCGGGGGTAAACACCGGGGAGCTGTTTTTT,CASRGAGVNTGELFF
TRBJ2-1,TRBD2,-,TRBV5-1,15,TGCGCCAGCAGCACTCAGAGCGGGGGGGACAATGAGCAGTTCTTC,CASSTQSGGDNEQFF
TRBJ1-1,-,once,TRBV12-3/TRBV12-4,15,TGTGCCAGCAGTTTTGGGACACACAAGAACACTGAAGCTTTCTTT,CASSFGTHKNTEAFF
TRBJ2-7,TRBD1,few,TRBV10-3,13,TGTGCCATCGCAGGGACAGGGACCTACGAGCAGTACTTC,CAIAGTGTYEQYF
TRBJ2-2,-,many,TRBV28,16,TGTGCCAGCAGTTTAGCGGGGGCATTGAACACCGGGGAGCTGTTTTTT,CASSLAGALNTGELFF
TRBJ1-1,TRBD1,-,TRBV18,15,TGTGCCAGCTCCCGTTTGGACAGGGGGAACACTGAAGCTTTCTTT,CASSRLDRGNTEAFF
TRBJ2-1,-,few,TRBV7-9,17,TGTGCCAGCAGCTCTCCTAACTCCGGAGGTTCCTACAATGAGCAGTTCTTC,CASSSPNSGGSYNEQFF
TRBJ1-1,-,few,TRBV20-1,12,TGCAGTGCTAGACCCATGAACACTGAAGCTTTCTTT,CSARPMNTEAFF
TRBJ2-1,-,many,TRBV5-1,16,TGCGCCAGCAGCTTGGCAGCTGGCAGTACCTACAATGAGCAGTTCTTC,CASSLAAGSTYNEQFF
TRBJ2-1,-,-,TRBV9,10,TGTGCCAGCAGCGCCGGCGAGCAGTTCTTC,CASSAGEQFF
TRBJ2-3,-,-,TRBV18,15,TGTGCCAGCTCAAAGGCAGACCGAGCAACAGATACGCAGTATTTT,CASSKADRATDTQYF
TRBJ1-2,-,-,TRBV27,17,TGTGCCAGCAGTTATTGGGGGCGGGATTACAAAAACTATGGCTACACCTTC,CASSYWGRDYKNYGYTF
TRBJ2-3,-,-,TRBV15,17,TGTGCCACCAGCAGAGATGGGGCTAGGAGGGGCCCAGATACGCAGTATTTT,CATSRDGARRGPDTQYF
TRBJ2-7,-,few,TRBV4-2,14,TGTGCCAGCGGTCGTGGCACCCTCTCCTACGAGCAGTACTTC,CASGRGTLSYEQYF
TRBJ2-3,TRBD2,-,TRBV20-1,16,TGCAGTGCTACCTCCGGACTAGCGGTTAGCACAGATACGCAGTATTTT,CSATSGLAVSTDTQYF
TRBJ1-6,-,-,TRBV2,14,TGTGCCAGCAGGACTATGGGGGAAAATTCACCCCTCCACTTT,CASRTMGENSPLHF
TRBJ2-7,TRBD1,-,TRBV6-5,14,TGTGCCAGCAGGCAGGGACAGGGGGCCTACGAGCAGTACTTC,CASRQGQGAYEQYF
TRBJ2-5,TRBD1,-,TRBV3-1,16,TGTGCCAGCAGCCAAGATTCCGGGACAGGATCTATCACCCAGTACTTC,CASSQDSGTGSITQYF
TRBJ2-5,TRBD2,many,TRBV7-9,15,TGTGCCAGCAGCTTAGGGGCTAGCGGTGAAGAGACCCAGTACTTC,CASSLGASGEETQYF
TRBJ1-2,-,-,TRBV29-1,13,TGCAGCGAATTGGGTCCTTCTAACTATGGCTACACCTTC,CSELGPSNYGYTF
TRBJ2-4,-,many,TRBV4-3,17,TGCGCCAGCAGCCAAGCTTGGGGGCCGGGGGCCAAAAACATTCAGTACTTC,CASSQAWGPGAKNIQYF
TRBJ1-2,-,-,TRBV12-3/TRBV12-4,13,TGTGCCAGCAGTTTTTTGGGGGCTGAGGGCTACACCTTC,CASSFLGAEGYTF
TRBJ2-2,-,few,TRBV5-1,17,TGCGCCAGCAGCTTAATAGCTGGAAACGTGAACACCGGGGAGCTGTTTTTT,CASSLIAGNVNTGELFF
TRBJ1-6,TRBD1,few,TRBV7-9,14,TGTGCCAGCACCACGGACAGGCTGAATTCACCCCTCCACTTT,CASTTDRLNSPLHF
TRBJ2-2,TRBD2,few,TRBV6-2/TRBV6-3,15,TGTGCCAGCAGTTGGATAGCGGGGTCCACCGGGGAGCTGTTTTTT,CASSWIAGSTGELFF
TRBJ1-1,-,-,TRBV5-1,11,TGCGCCAGCAGGCGAGAGGCTGAAGCTTTCTTT,CASRREAEAFF
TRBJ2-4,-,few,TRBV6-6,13,TGTGCCAGCACAGGGCAAGCCAAAAACATTCAGTACTTC,CASTGQAKNIQYF
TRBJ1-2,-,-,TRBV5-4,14,TGTGCCAGCAGCTTGGAGGGCCCCCAGGATGGCTACACCTTC,CASSLEGPQDGYTF
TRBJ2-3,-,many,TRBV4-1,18,TGCGCCAGCAGCCAGGCCCCGTTATCGCAGGGGGGCGGGGATACGCAGTATTTT,CASSQAPLSQGGGDTQYF
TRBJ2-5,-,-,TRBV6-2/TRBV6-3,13,TGTGCCAGCACAAACCGGGCCGGGGAGACCCAGTACTTC,CASTNRAGETQYF
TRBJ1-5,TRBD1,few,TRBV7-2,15,TGTGCCAGCAGCTCGAGGACAGGGCTTTATCAGCCCCAGCATTTT,CASSSRTGLYQPQHF
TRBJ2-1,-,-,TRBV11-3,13,TGTGCCAGCAGCTTATCAGGGTGGAATGAGCAGTTCTTC,CASSLSGWNEQFF
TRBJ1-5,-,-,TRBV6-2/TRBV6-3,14,TGTGCCAGCAGTTACCTAACAGGGAATCAGCCCCAGCATTTT,CASSYLTGNQPQHF
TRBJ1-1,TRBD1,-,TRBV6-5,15,TGTGCCAGCAGTTACTCTTGGCAGGGGGTCACTGAAGCTTTCTTT,CASSYSWQGVTEAFF
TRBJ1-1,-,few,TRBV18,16,TGTGCCAGCTCACCTGGCAGGGGAACCCTTAACACTGAAGCTTTCTTT,CASSPGRGTLNTEAFF
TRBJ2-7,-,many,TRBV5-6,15,TGTGCCAGCAGCTTGGCTCCAGGACAAGCCTACGAGCAGTACTTC,CASSLAPGQAYEQYF
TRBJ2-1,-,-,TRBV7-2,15,TGTGCCAGCAGCTTAGGCCGCAGGGTGGGGGACAAGCAGTTCTTC,CASSLGRRVGDKQFF
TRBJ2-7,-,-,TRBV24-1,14,TGTGCCTCCTGCCCCGGGCGGGCCCTTGGGAAGCAGTACTTC,CASCPGRALGKQYF
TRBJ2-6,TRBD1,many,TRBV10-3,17,TGTGCCATCAAAGAAAGGACAGGAAACTCTGGGGCCAACGTCCTGACTTTC,CAIKERTGNSGANVLTF
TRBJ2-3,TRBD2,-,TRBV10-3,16,TGTGCCATCAGCCACTGGACTAGCGGGAAGACAGATACGCAGTATTTT,CAISHWTSGKTDTQYF
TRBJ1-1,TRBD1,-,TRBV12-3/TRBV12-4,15,TGTGCCAGCAGACGGGACAGGGGGCGCGGGACTGAAGCTTTCTTT,CASRRDRGRGTEAFF
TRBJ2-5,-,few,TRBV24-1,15,TGTGCCACCAGTCATACAGGGAATAATCAAGAGACCCAGTACTTC,CATSHTGNNQETQYF
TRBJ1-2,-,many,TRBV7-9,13,TGTGCCAGCAGCTTAGATGGGGGGTATGGCTACACCTTC,CASSLDGGYGYTF
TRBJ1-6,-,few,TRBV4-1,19,TGCGCCAGCAGCCAAGGACGGTTAAGGGCAAGCTCCTATAATTCACCCCTCCACTTT,CASSQGRLRASSYNSPLHF
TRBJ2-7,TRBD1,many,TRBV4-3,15,TGCGCCAGCAGCCAAGAGGGGACAGGGGGCTACGAGCAGTACTTC,CASSQEGTGGYEQYF
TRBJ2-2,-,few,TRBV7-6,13,TGTGCCAGCAGAAACAGGGCGGCCGGGGAGCTGTTTTTT,CASRNRAAGELFF
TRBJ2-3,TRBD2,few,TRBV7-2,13,TGTGCCAGCAGACTAGCGGGGGCCGATACGCAGTATTTT,CASRLAGADTQYF